The 19 T cell receptor beta chains listed next were all sequenced from one sample in a study of metastatic and nonmetastatic thyroid tumors. None of the patients had undergone any treatment ahead of thyroid surgery. From the PCR reads, TCRdb re-called clones with MiXCR. The table lists around 38,000 clones, approximately 26% of them singletons. The sequencing input was blood. These TCRs come from a female donor with papillary thyroid cancer or a benign thyroid nodule (not recorded which). Some clones in this sample may be carry-over from other donors' samples.

This clone has at least ten counts. The chain couples TRBV20-1 to TRBJ2-4; 7 nucleotides match TRBD2. There are 15 residues in the CDR3. Germline V gives CDR1 DFQATT, CDR2 SNEGSKA (reference sequence). V gave up 3 bases and J gave up 8 bases; unmatched junction bases: 13. The CDR3 protein is CSARAAQLARDIQYF. For the CDR3, the DNA is TGCAGTGCTAGGGCGGCCCAACTAGCGCGGGACATTCAGTACTTC.

This clone was detected many times. The chain is built from TRBV10-3 and TRBJ2-1, with 7 bases fitting TRBD1. This CDR3 region has 15 residues. The V gene end was trimmed by 3 bases and the J gene end by 10 bases; junction bases not matched to a gene: 12. Germline CDR1 and CDR2: ENHRY and SYGVKD. This chain's CDR3 is CAISDARTGDNEQFF. The CDR3 nucleotides read TGTGCCATCAGTGACGCCCGGACAGGTGATAACGAGCAGTTCTTC.

This clone has at least ten counts. The chain has TRBV25-1 and TRBJ2-5; no clear D gene. The CDR3 runs to 11 residues. Germline lookup yields CDR1 MGHDK and CDR2 SYGVNS. Trimming pared 1 base from V and 4 bases from J, leaving 1 base between. The DNA for the CDR3 is TGTGCCAGCAGTGAATCAGAGACCCAGTACTTC. It encodes CASSESETQYF. The whole variable domain, filled in from reference TRBV25-1 and TRBJ2-5, reads EADIYQTPRYLVIGTGKKITLECSQTMGHDKMYWYQQDPGMELHLIHYSYGVNSTEKGDLSSESTVSRIRTEHFPLTLESARPSHTSQYLCASSESETQYFGPGTRLLVL.

In its sample, this clone ranks as medium-sized (0.01 to 0.1%). This rearrangement joins TRBV4-3 to TRBJ2-7; TRBD2 matches at 12 bases. Germline CDR1 and CDR2: LGHNA and YSLEER. This CDR3 is 14 amino acids long. The V and J ends lost 9 bases and 3 bases, in that order; junction bases with no gene match: 6. CDR3 in amino acids: CASPTSGGYYEQYF. In nucleotides, the CDR3 is TGCGCCAGTCCGACTAGCGGGGGCTACTACGAGCAGTACTTC.

In this sample, this clone turned up many times. This chain connects TRBV11-2 to TRBJ1-2; D is undetermined. CDR1 and CDR2 from the germline V gene are SGHAT and FQNNGV. V was cut by 5 bases and J by 13 bases, with 17 bases left in between. The length of the CDR3 is 12 residues. The CDR3 loop reads CASSTGGRAGTF. DNA for the CDR3: TGTGCCAGCAGCACGGGAGGACGGGCAGGCACCTTC. Combining the CDR3 with reference TRBV11-2 and TRBJ1-2 gives the whole variable domain EAGVAQSPRYKIIEKRQSVAFWCNPISGHATLYWYQQILGQGPKLLIQFQNNGVVDDSQLPKDRFSAERLKGVDSTLKIQPAKLEDSAVYLCASSTGGRAGTFGSGTRLTVV.

This clone showed up just a few times. The rearrangement joins TRBV10-1 to TRBJ2-3, with no clear D. Trimming took 4 bases from V and 1 from J, leaving 9 bases between them. Germline V gives CDR1 WNHNN, CDR2 SYGVQD (reference sequence). The CDR3 runs 14 residues. The CDR3 DNA reads as TGCGCCAGCAGTGTGTCTTTTGGCACAGATACGCAGTATTTT. Translating gives CASSVSFGTDTQYF.

This clone occurred many times. V and J are TRBV5-6 and TRBJ1-2; weak D call: TRBD1 (6 bases). Germline V gene sequence: CDR1 SGHDT, CDR2 YYEEEE. The CDR3 runs 13 residues. V shed 3 bases and J shed 3 bases, with 9 bases lying between them. The CDR3 nucleotides are TGTGCCAGCAGCTCTTCAGGGGACTATGGCTACACCTTC. Amino acids: CASSSSGDYGYTF.

In this sample, this clone turned up a few times. The rearrangement links TRBV20-1 to TRBJ2-7, with D hard to call. The CDR3 sequence is 13 residues long. Germline lookup yields CDR1 DFQATT and CDR2 SNEGSKA (reference sequence). V lost 3 bases, J lost 0 bases, and 9 bases lay in between. The CDR3 reads CSARISYSYEQYF. CDR3 nucleotides: TGCAGTGCTAGGATCTCCTACTCCTACGAGCAGTACTTC.

This clone was observed many times. This chain uses TRBV20-1 with TRBJ1-2, with D perhaps TRBD1 (6 bases). Trimming pared 6 bases from V and 3 bases from J, leaving 14 bases between. Germline loops: CDR1 DFQATT, CDR2 SNEGSKA (reference sequence). CDR3 length: 13 amino acids. Here the CDR3 DNA reads TGCAGTGCCATCAATCCAGGGGACTATGGCTACACCTTC. It is translated as CSAINPGDYGYTF.

Only a few counts were recorded for this clone. A read error may account for a junction end that differs from germline. This specimen includes other DNA sequences encoding the same CDR3. This chain links TRBV29-1 with TRBJ1-2; maybe TRBD1 (6 bases). The V gene's germline CDR1 is SQVTM and CDR2 ANQGSEA. This CDR3 contains 12 residues. CDR3 region: CSVARGNYGYTF. The CDR3 DNA reads as TGTAGCGTCGCCAGGGGTAACTATGGCTACACCTTC.

This clone was detected ten times or more. The chain is built from TRBV4-1 and TRBJ1-3; D unresolved. Trimming left V 1 base short and J 6 bases short, with 13 bases between. The V gene's germline CDR1 is MGHRA and CDR2 YSYEKL. This CDR3 is 15 amino acids long. CDR3 in DNA: TGCGCCAGCAGCCAAGCACCAGGTTATATAAACACCATATATTTT. This codes for CASSQAPGYINTIYF.

CDR3 region: CASLKMRNTEAFF. The CDR3 DNA reads TGTGCCAGCCTAAAAATGAGGAACACTGAAGCTTTCTTT. The chain combines TRBV6-1 with TRBJ1-1; D not resolved. Trimming cost V 8 bases and J 1 base, with 11 bases left between them. CDR3 length: 13 amino acids. Per the germline V gene, CDR1 is MNHNS and CDR2 is SASEGT.

The gene calls are TRBV28 and TRBJ2-7; either TRBD1 or TRBD2 may fit D (5 bases each). CDR1 MDHEN and CDR2 SYDVKM come from the germline V gene. V was clipped by 2 bases and J by 5 bases, with 10 bases between them. The CDR3 has 13 residues. CDR3 sequence reads: CASSLLGTDEQYF. The CDR3, as DNA: TGTGCCAGCAGTTTACTAGGGACCGACGAGCAGTACTTC.

This clone qualifies as medium-sized. This sequence joins TRBV27 and TRBJ2-7, with TRBD2 matching over 9 bases. With V trimmed by 4 bases and J by 7 bases, 8 bases remained unmatched. CDR3 length: 14 amino acids. The germline gives CDR1 MNHEY, CDR2 SMNVEV (reference sequence). CDR3 loop: CASSSLAGGQEQYF. The CDR3 DNA is TGTGCCAGCAGTTCTTTGGCGGGGGGGCAAGAGCAGTACTTC.

This clone was seen ten or more times. This sequence joins TRBV5-1 and TRBJ2-1; the D is unclear. The germline V gene has CDR1 SGHRS and CDR2 YFSETQ. The CDR3 runs 18 residues. The V and J ends lost 0 bases and 4 bases respectively, with 20 bases between them. The CDR3 DNA is TGCGCCAGCAGCTTGGCCCTATTGTTGGAACCGTCTTACAATGAGCAGTTCTTC. Amino acid sequence: CASSLALLLEPSYNEQFF.

In its sample, this clone was seen a few times. The chain couples TRBV2 to TRBJ2-7; D is possibly TRBD2 (5 bases). Trimming shortened V by 7 bases and J by 2 bases, and 9 bases separated the two germline ends. This CDR3 has 12 residues. Germline V gene data show CDR1 as SNHLY and CDR2 as FYNNEI. CDR3 loop: CASTEGTYEQYF. The CDR3 DNA is TGTGCCAGCACTGAGGGAACCTACGAGCAGTACTTC.

V usage is TRBV9 and J usage is TRBJ2-7; TRBD1 is a possible D gene (6 bases). The germline CDR1 and CDR2 sequences are SGDLS and YYNGEE. Between the trimmed V and J ends, which lost 4 bases and 7 bases, there was a span of 21 bases. The CDR3 is 15 amino acids. The CDR3 DNA reads TGTGCCAGCAGCCCACGACAGGCCCCTGAGATAGAGCAGTACTTC. Protein sequence: CASSPRQAPEIEQYF. The full variable domain, its missing parts supplied by reference TRBV9 and TRBJ2-7, is DSGVTQTPKHLITATGQRVTLRCSPRSGDLSVYWYQQSLDQGLQFLIQYYNGEERAKGNILERFSAQQFPDLHSELNLSSLELGDSALYFCASSPRQAPEIEQYFGPGTRLTVT.

This clone was picked up many times. This chain joins TRBV5-1 and TRBJ2-3; 7 bases fit TRBD2. The CDR3 has 16 residues. V shed 0 bases, J shed 7 bases, and the junction held 11 bases outside the gene matches. Germline V gene data show CDR1 as SGHRS and CDR2 as YFSETQ. The CDR3 nucleotides are TGCGCCAGCAGCTTGGAAAGCGGGGCGCCAGCTAATACGCAGTATTTT. This gives the protein CASSLESGAPANTQYF.

This clone turned up a few times. One base away lies a much larger clone, so this may be a sequencing read error. The J gene is TRBJ2-5, the V gene TRBV5-6; D possibly matches TRBD1 or TRBD2 (6 bases each). V was shortened by 6 bases and J by 4 bases, with 13 bases between the two germline ends. Germline CDR1 reads SGHDT; CDR2 reads YYEEEE. The CDR3 sequence is 13 residues long. The CDR3 DNA follows: TGTGCCAGCAACAGGAGGGGGGTAGAGACCCAGTACTTC. It yields the protein CASNRRGVETQYF.